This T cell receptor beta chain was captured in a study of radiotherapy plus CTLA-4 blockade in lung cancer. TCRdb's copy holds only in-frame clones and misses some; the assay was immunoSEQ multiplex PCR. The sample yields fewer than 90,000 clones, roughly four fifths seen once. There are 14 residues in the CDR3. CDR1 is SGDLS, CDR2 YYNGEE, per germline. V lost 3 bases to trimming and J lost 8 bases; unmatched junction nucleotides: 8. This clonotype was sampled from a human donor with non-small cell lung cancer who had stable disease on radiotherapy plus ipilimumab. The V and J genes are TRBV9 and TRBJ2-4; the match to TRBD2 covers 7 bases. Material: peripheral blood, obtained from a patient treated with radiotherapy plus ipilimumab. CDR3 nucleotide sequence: TGTGCCAGCAGCGGCGGGAGAGGGGTAGACATTCAGTACTTC. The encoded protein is CASSGGRGVDIQYF.